A selection of T cell receptor beta chains follows, all from one sample in a study of blood T cell repertoires in COVID-19. Profiled with immunoSEQ multiplex PCR; TCRdb holds only in-frame clones, not every one. This sample has a few hundred thousand clones, with more than 85% found just once. Input material: PBMCs or T cells enriched from blood (not recorded which). The receptors shown here come from a woman younger than 45 who had recovered from COVID-19. CDR3s include the opening cysteine and the closing phenylalanine or tryptophan. D genes are given only for firm matches. Size tells how often a clone was seen (once, few, many) or the class of an expanded clone, and some rows leave it out.

j_gene,abundance,d_gene,v_gene,CDR3nt,CDR3aa
TRBJ2-7,-,-,TRBV27,TGTGCCAGCAGCTACTCTGCCGGAGACCTCTCCTACGAGCAGTACTTC,CASSYSAGDLSYEQYF
TRBJ1-1,-,-,TRBV3-1/TRBV3-2,TGTGCCAGCAGCCCCCTCGGGGCTGAAGCTTTCTTT,CASSPLGAEAFF
TRBJ1-2,once,TRBD1,TRBV6-5,TGTGCCAGCAGACAACAGGGGGCTGTAGGAGGCTACACCTTC,CASRQQGAVGGYTF
TRBJ2-1,once,TRBD1,TRBV25-1,TGTGCCAGCGGTCCGGGACAGGCCTACAATGAGCAGTTCTTC,CASGPGQAYNEQFF
TRBJ1-2,-,-,TRBV4-3,TGCGCCAGCAGCCAATCTCAGGGATTAGCCTATGGCTACACCTTC,CASSQSQGLAYGYTF
TRBJ1-2,-,TRBD1,TRBV7-2,TGTGCCAGCAGCTTGGGGCAGGGGGCGCGCGGCTACACCTTC,CASSLGQGARGYTF
TRBJ1-5,-,-,TRBV19,TGTGCCAGTAGTATCATTCCTACGAGCAATCAGCCCCAGCATTTT,CASSIIPTSNQPQHF
TRBJ2-3,-,-,TRBV28,TGTGCCAGCACTTCAGGAACTACCGGGGCAGATACGCAGTATTTT,CASTSGTTGADTQYF
TRBJ2-7,-,TRBD2,TRBV6-5,TGTGCCACTTACCCTCGGACTAGCGGGACCTACGAGCAGTACTTC,CATYPRTSGTYEQYF
TRBJ2-3,-,TRBD2,TRBV4-3,TGCGCCAGCAGCCAAGATTATGGACTAGCGGGGGCCACAGATACGCAGTATTTT,CASSQDYGLAGATDTQYF